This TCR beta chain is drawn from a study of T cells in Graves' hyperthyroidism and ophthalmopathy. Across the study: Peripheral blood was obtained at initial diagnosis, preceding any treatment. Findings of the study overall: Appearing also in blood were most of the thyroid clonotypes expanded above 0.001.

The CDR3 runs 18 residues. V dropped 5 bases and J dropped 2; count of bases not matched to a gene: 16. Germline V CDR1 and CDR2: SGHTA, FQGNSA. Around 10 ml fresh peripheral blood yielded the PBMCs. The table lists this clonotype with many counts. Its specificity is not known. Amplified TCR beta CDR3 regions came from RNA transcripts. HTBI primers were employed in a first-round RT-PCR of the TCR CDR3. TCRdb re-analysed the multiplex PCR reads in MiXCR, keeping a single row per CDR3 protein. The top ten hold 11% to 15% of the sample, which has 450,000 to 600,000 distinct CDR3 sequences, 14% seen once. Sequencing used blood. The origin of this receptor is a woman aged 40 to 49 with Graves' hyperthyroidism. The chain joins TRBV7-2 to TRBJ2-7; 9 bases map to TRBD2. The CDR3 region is CASSLFRGGRAVTYEQYF. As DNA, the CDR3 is TGTGCCAGCAGCCTCTTTCGGGGCGGGAGGGCCGTAACCTACGAGCAGTACTTC.